This paragraph covers one T cell receptor (beta chain) sequence. The antigen remains unidentified. CDR1 MNHEY and CDR2 SVGAGI come from the germline V gene. The length of the CDR3 is 15 residues. The V and J ends lost 6 bases and 2 bases, in that order; junction bases with no gene match: 8. Repertoires were generated with immunoSEQ multiplex PCR, while TCRdb's copy carries only in-frame clones and drops some. The data show about 40,000 clones, with roughly 86% seen just once and about 3.5% held by the top ten. The data belong to a study of T cells in localized non-small cell lung cancer. Findings and caveats of the study: Clonality peaked in uninvolved adjacent lung rather than tumor. Only one tumor region went through sequencing, so heterogeneity may still be there. Median approximately 61 top-100 tumor clones were shared with paired adjacent lung.

This chain links TRBV6-5 with TRBJ2-3; 7 bases align to TRBD2. This receptor was taken from a man aged 18-55 years with stage I lung adenocarcinoma. The input for sequencing was peripheral blood, taken before any cancer treatment. DNA for the CDR3: TGTGCCAGCAGACTCGGACTAGACGACACAGATACGCAGTATTTT. It yields the protein CASRLGLDDTDTQYF.